The clone carrying this T cell receptor (beta chain) was observed many times. Its antigen is currently unknown. The CDR3 length is 15 residues. V shed 4 bases, J shed 8 bases, and the junction held 7 bases outside the gene matches. Germline assignment: CDR1 SGHRS and CDR2 YFSETQ. MiXCR, applied by TCRdb to the 5' RACE reads, yields one record per CDR3 protein. Of 130,000 or so distinct CDR3 sequences listed, 6.5% to 9% are singletons. The data are from a study of CD8 T cells in ankylosing spondylitis. The study's findings and limits: It was reported that disease-linked clones were significantly enriched in matched ankylosing spondylitis synovial fluid. Several of the motif variants were reported before in synovial fluid and blood from reactive arthritis.

The source is a male donor with ankylosing spondylitis or in good health (not recorded which). J is TRBJ2-1 and V is TRBV5-1; 12 nucleotides align to TRBD2. Sequenced sample: blood, either unsorted or a sorted T cell fraction (not recorded which). The DNA for the CDR3 is TGCGCCAGCAGCCCTCGACTAGCGGGGGCCGATGAGCAGTTCTTC. It specifies CASSPRLAGADEQFF.